A selection of T cell receptor beta chains follows, all from one sample in a study of blood T cells in healthy people across ages. MiXCR was run by TCRdb on the 5' RACE reads, yielding one entry per CDR3 protein. The sample holds fewer than 900,000 distinct CDR3 sequences; around 36% are singletons and the top ten take 10% to 15%. The source material was blood. The source of these receptors is a man between 18 and 29 years old in good health. The CDR3 runs from the conserved cysteine through the conserved F or W. The order of the fields is clone size, D gene, V gene, J gene, CDR3 DNA, CDR3 protein. D genes are given only for firm matches. Rows may omit the clone size; those that give it use once, few, many or a size class.

>few|.|TRBV20-1|TRBJ2-3
TGCAGTGTCCCTCCCCAGGGCGGAGATACGCAGTATTTT
CSVPPQGGDTQYF
>few|.|TRBV20-1|TRBJ2-3
TGCAGTGCTAGAGGGCAGACAGACCCCACAGATACGCAGTATTTT
CSARGQTDPTDTQYF
>few|.|TRBV4-3|TRBJ2-2
TGCGCCAGCAGCCTAACGGTTCGGATGGAGGTTCGCACCGGGGAGCTGTTTTTT
CASSLTVRMEVRTGELFF
>.|.|TRBV9|TRBJ2-7
TGTGCCAGCAGCGAGGGGGGACACCCCTCCTACGAGCAGTACTTC
CASSEGGHPSYEQYF
>.|.|TRBV7-2|TRBJ2-2
TGTGCCAGCAGCACCCTATTGGCGGGCGGGACCGGGGAGCTGTTTTTT
CASSTLLAGGTGELFF
>.|.|TRBV7-2|TRBJ1-1
TGTGCCAGCAGCTTAGACCCGGCAGGGAACACTGAAGCTTTCTTT
CASSLDPAGNTEAFF
>.|.|TRBV7-8|TRBJ1-2
TGTGCCAGCAGCTTACCCCAGACAGAACCCTATGGCTACACCTTC
CASSLPQTEPYGYTF
>many|.|TRBV25-1|TRBJ1-4
TGTGCCAGCAGTGAGCGGGGACGGATTAATGAAAAACTGTTTTTT
CASSERGRINEKLFF
>.|.|TRBV6-5|TRBJ1-2
TGTGCCAGCAGCGCAACAGTGACAGGTGGCTACACCTTC
CASSATVTGGYTF
>many|.|TRBV5-1|TRBJ2-1
TGCGCCAGCAGCTTGGAGGCGTACGCCCCTAATGAGCAGTTCTTC
CASSLEAYAPNEQFF
>many|TRBD2|TRBV30|TRBJ2-3
TGTGCCTGGCACCTAGCGGGGAGCACAGATACGCAGTATTTT
CAWHLAGSTDTQYF
>.|.|TRBV2|TRBJ1-4
TGTGCCAGCAGTGGGGCTGAGGGGGGCCGCCGTGAAAAACTGTTTTTT
CASSGAEGGRREKLFF
>.|.|TRBV6-6|TRBJ1-6
TGTGCCAGCAGTTACGAAGGGAATAATTCACCCCTCCACTTT
CASSYEGNNSPLHF
>few|.|TRBV20-1|TRBJ2-5
TGCAGTGCCTCCGTCGGAGGGCAGATTCAAGAGACCCAGTACTTC
CSASVGGQIQETQYF
>few|.|TRBV7-2|TRBJ2-7
TGTGCCAGCAGCCGAAGCTCCTACAATGAGCAGTACTTC
CASSRSSYNEQYF
>.|.|TRBV12-3/TRBV12-4|TRBJ2-2
TGTGCCAGCAGTTTAGCAGGGCCCGCCGGGGAGCTGTTTTTT
CASSLAGPAGELFF
>.|.|TRBV2|TRBJ2-2
TGTGCCAGCACCCACAAGAACAGCCCCATTCTGACCACCGGGGAGCTGTTTTTT
CASTHKNSPILTTGELFF
>.|.|TRBV5-4|TRBJ2-1
TGTGCCAGCAGCTTGAGGGCCTCCAGGAATGAGCAGTTCTTC
CASSLRASRNEQFF
>.|.|TRBV28|TRBJ1-6
TGTGCCAGCAGTTTAGGTCAGAGGGGATTCTCCTATAATTCACCCCTCCACTTT
CASSLGQRGFSYNSPLHF
>many|.|TRBV20-1|TRBJ2-1
TGCAGTGCTCAACAGGGAGCCCCCTACAATGAGCAGTTCTTC
CSAQQGAPYNEQFF
>few|TRBD1|TRBV4-1|TRBJ1-4
TGCGCCAGCAGCGACAAGACCCGGGGACAGGGGACGGTAAAACTGTTTTTT
CASSDKTRGQGTVKLFF
>.|.|TRBV7-3|TRBJ2-1
TGTGCCAGCAGCTCGGCGACAAGACAAGAGACCCAGTTCTTC
CASSSATRQETQFF